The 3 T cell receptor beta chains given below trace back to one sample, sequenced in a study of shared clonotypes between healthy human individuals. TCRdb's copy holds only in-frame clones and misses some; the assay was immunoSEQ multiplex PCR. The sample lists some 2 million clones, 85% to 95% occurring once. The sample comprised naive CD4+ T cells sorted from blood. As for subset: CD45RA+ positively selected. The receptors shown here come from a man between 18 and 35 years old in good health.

The CDR3 here is CASSHWTGVGVNEQFF. CDR3 nucleotides: TGCGCCAGCAGCCACTGGACAGGGGTAGGGGTCAATGAGCAGTTCTTC. The chain has TRBV4-1 and TRBJ2-1; 9 nucleotides line up with TRBD1. Germline CDR1 is MGHRA and CDR2 is YSYEKL. The trim removed 3 bases at V and 6 bases at J, leaving 9 bases unmatched. The CDR3 contains 16 residues.

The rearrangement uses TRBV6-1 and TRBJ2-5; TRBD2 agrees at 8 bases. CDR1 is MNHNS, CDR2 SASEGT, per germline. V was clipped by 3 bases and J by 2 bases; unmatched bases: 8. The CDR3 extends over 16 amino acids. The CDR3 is CASSDAGRGDQETQYF. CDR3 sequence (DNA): TGTGCCAGCAGTGACGCGGGGCGGGGGGATCAAGAGACCCAGTACTTC.

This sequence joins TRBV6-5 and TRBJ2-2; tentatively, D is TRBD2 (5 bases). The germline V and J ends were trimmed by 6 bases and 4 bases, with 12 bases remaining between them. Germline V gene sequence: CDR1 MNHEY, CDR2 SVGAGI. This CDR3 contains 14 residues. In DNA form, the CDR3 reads TGTGCCAGCAGCCAAGGACTGATCACCGGGGAGCTGTTTTTT. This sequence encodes CASSQGLITGELFF.